Detailed here is one T cell receptor beta chain. The record originates from a study of blood T cell repertoires in COVID-19. Study background: Acute-phase and convalescent COVID-19 samples originated in the United States, Italy and Spain.

The method was immunoSEQ multiplex PCR; TCRdb's version includes in-frame clones alone and lacks a portion of them. Of about 89,000 clones listed, just under 85% are singletons. This CDR3 region has 14 residues. The germline V gene encodes CDR1 KGHSH and CDR2 LQKENI. Trimming left V 4 bases short and J 3 bases short, with 9 bases between. The V call is TRBV18, the J call TRBJ2-2; no firm D call. Sequencing was performed on peripheral blood. The origin of this receptor is a man between 65 and 79 years old with acute or convalescent COVID-19. CDR3 in amino acids: CASSQAPDTGELFF. The CDR3 DNA follows: TGTGCCAGCTCACAAGCACCTGACACCGGGGAGCTGTTTTTT.